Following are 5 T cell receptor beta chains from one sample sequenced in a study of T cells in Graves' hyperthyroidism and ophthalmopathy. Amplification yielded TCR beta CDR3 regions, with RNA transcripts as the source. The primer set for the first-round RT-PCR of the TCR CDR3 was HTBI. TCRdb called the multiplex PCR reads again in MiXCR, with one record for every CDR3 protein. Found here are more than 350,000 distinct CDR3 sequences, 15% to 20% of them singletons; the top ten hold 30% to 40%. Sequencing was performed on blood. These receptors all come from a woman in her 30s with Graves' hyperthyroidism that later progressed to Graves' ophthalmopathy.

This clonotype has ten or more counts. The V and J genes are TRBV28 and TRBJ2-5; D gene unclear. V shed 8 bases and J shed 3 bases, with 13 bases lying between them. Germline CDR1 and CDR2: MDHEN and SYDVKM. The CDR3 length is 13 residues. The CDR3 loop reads CASCGQREETQYF. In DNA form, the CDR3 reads TGTGCCAGCTGCGGCCAAAGGGAAGAGACCCAGTACTTC. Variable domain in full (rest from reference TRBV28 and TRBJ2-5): DVKVTQSSRYLVKRTGEKVFLECVQDMDHENMFWYRQDPGLGLRLIYFSYDVKMKEKGDIPEGYSVSREKKERFSLILESASTNQTSMYLCASCGQREETQYFGPGTRLLVL.

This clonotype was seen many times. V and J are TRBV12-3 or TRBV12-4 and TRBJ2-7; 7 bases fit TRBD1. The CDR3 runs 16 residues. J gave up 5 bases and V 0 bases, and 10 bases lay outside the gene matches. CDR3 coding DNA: TGTGCCAGCAGTTTAGCGGGACAGTCCCGTTCCAACGAGCAGTACTTC. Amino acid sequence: CASSLAGQSRSNEQYF.

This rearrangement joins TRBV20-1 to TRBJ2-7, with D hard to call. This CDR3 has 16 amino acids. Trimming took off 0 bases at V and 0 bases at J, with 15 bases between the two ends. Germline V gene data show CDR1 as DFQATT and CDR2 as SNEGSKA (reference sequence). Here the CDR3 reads CSARDFRSTSSYEQYF. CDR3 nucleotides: TGCAGTGCTAGAGATTTCAGGTCTACGTCCTCCTACGAGCAGTACTTC.

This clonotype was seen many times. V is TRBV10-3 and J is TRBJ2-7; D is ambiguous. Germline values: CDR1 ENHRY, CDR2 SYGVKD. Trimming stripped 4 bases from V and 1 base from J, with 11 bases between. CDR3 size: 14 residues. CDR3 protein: CAISGHSASYEQYF. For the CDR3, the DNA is TGTGCCATCAGTGGACATTCCGCATCCTACGAGCAGTACTTC.

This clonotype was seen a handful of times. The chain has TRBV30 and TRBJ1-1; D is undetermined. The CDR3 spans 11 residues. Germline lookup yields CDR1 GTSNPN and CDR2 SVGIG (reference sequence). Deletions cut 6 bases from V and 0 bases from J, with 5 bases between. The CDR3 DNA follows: TGTGCCTGCGGATTGAACACTGAAGCTTTCTTT. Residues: CACGLNTEAFF.